These T cell receptor beta chains were read from a single sample in a study of human T cells and chemical hapten exposure. In TCRdb, the RACE reads were re-called with MiXCR into one record per CDR3 protein. The sample includes over 300,000 distinct CDR3 sequences, 5.1% seen only once; the top ten take around 2.6%. The sample was whole blood, taken in connection with sensitization to the hapten diphenylcyclopropenone (DPC). Receptor source: a woman in her 50s with alopecia areata. Some clones in this sample may be carry-over from other donors' samples. Both conserved end residues are part of each CDR3. A D gene is named only where the DNA matches it firmly. Clone sizes are given selectively: once, few, many, or a class where the clone is expanded.

D,V,size,length,J,CDR3,DNA
-,TRBV18,many,12,TRBJ2-1,CASSPRRSDRFF,TGTGCCAGCTCACCACGGAGGTCGGATCGGTTCTTC
-,TRBV13,many,12,TRBJ1-6,CASSLLDSPLHF,TGTGCCAGCAGCTTACTCGATTCACCCCTCCACTTT
-,TRBV7-9,many,13,TRBJ1-1,CASSLEAGTEAFF,TGTGCCAGCAGCTTAGAGGCGGGGACTGAAGCTTTCTTT
TRBD1,TRBV9,few,14,TRBJ2-5,CASSTTGGEETQYF,TGTGCCAGCAGCACGACAGGGGGAGAAGAGACCCAGTACTTC
-,TRBV7-8,-,14,TRBJ1-2,CASGPGSADYGYTF,TGTGCCAGCGGGCCGGGGAGCGCAGATTATGGCTACACCTTC
-,TRBV10-3,many,19,TRBJ1-1,CAISEIVLGRAPMNTEAFF,TGTGCCATCAGTGAAATAGTTTTGGGCAGGGCCCCCATGAACACTGAAGCTTTCTTT
-,TRBV29-1,-,14,TRBJ2-4,CSVVGARAKNIQYF,TGCAGCGTTGTTGGGGCGAGGGCCAAAAACATTCAGTACTTC
-,TRBV18,-,14,TRBJ2-2,CASSPQQNTGELFF,TGTGCCAGCTCACCACAACAGAACACCGGGGAGCTGTTTTTT
TRBD1,TRBV2,many,14,TRBJ2-1,CASSRDRGINEQFF,TGTGCCAGCAGCCGGGACAGGGGAATCAATGAGCAGTTCTTC
TRBD1,TRBV24-1,few,13,TRBJ2-1,CATAGQGVGEQFF,TGTGCCACAGCGGGACAGGGGGTCGGGGAGCAGTTCTTC
-,TRBV27,many,14,TRBJ2-2,CASSFQAGFRELFF,TGTGCCAGCAGTTTCCAGGCAGGGTTCAGGGAGCTGTTTTTT
TRBD1,TRBV20-1,many,14,TRBJ1-3,CSAADRGKGNTIYF,TGCAGTGCCGCGGACAGGGGAAAAGGAAACACCATATATTTT
TRBD1,TRBV29-1,few,13,TRBJ2-7,CSVETGGASEQYF,TGCAGCGTTGAGACAGGGGGCGCATCCGAGCAGTACTTC
-,TRBV7-8,-,15,TRBJ1-2,CASSPFQGPSYGYTF,TGTGCCAGCAGCCCCTTCCAGGGCCCCAGTTATGGCTACACCTTC
TRBD1,TRBV20-1,few,18,TRBJ2-6,CSAADGTGALSGANVLTF,TGCAGTGCTGCCGACGGGACAGGGGCTCTCTCTGGGGCCAACGTCCTGACTTTC
-,TRBV5-1,few,16,TRBJ2-1,CASSRGGELTGDEQFF,TGCGCCAGCAGCAGGGGAGGAGAGCTCACGGGGGATGAGCAGTTCTTC